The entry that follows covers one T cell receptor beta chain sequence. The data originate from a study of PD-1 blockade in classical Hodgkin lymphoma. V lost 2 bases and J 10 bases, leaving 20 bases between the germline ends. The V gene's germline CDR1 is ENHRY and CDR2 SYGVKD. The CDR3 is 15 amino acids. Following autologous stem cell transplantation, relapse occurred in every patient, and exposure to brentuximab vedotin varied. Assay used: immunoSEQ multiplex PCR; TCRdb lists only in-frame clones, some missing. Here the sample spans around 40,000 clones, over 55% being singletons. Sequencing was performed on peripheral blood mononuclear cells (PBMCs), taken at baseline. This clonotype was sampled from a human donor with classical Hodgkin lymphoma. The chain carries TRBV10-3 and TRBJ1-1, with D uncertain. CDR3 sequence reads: CAISEPPILSGGAFF. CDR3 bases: TGTGCCATCAGTGAGCCGCCTATCTTAAGCGGCGGAGCTTTCTTT.